Below are 31 T cell receptor beta chains sequenced from a single sample in a study of shared clonotypes between healthy human individuals. Produced via immunoSEQ multiplex PCR; TCRdb's table is partial and in-frame only. This table holds around 1.1 million clones, roughly 77% found once. The source material was memory CD4+ T cells from PBMCs. Subset here: CD45RA-negative fraction. The receptors derive from a man aged 18 to 29 in good health. Some clones in this sample may be carry-over from other donors' samples.

For this clone: A much larger clone lies a single base off, so this may be a read error. The chain couples TRBV30 to TRBJ1-1; no clear D gene. Germline V gives CDR1 GTSNPN, CDR2 SVGIG (reference sequence). The CDR3 sequence is 14 residues long. Trimming took off 5 bases at V and 9 bases at J, with 22 bases between the two ends. The CDR3 here is CAWSKPRFATKAFF. The CDR3 DNA reads as TGTGCCTGGTCCAAACCCAGGTTCGCGACTAAAGCTTTCTTT.

The V and J genes are TRBV5-1 and TRBJ2-2; 12 positions match TRBD1. The CDR3 sequence is 16 residues long. CDR1 and CDR2 (germline): SGHRS, YFSETQ. V trimming: 6 bases; J trimming: 4 bases; junction bases outside the gene matches: 7. CDR3: CASKSPGQGATGELFF. Here the CDR3 DNA reads TGCGCCAGCAAATCTCCGGGACAGGGGGCCACCGGGGAGCTGTTTTTT.

This chain links TRBV28 with TRBJ1-2; TRBD1 might be the D (5 bases). The ends were cut back, 4 bases at V and 4 bases at J, with 16 bases in the middle. CDR3 length: 15 residues. Germline loops: CDR1 MDHEN, CDR2 SYDVKM. CDR3 nucleotides: TGTGCCAGCAGTTCTGGACGGACAAAACTCTATGGCTACACCTTC. Protein: CASSSGRTKLYGYTF.

The rearrangement joins TRBV2 to TRBJ1-4; no reliable D call. Trimming pared 6 bases from V and 4 bases from J, leaving 9 bases between. Germline V CDR1 and CDR2: SNHLY, FYNNEI. This CDR3 has 13 residues. CDR3 sequence reads: CASRPGINEKLFF. The CDR3 bases are TGTGCCAGCAGACCGGGGATTAATGAAAAACTGTTTTTT.

The genes are TRBV5-8 and TRBJ1-3; 7 bases fit TRBD1. V lost 0 bases and J lost 9; bases outside the gene matches: 6. The CDR3 spans 14 residues. Germline CDR1 is SGHTS and CDR2 is YDEGEE. CDR3 coding DNA: TGTGCCAGCAGCTTGGGGGACAGCCTTCGCACCATATATTTT. It specifies CASSLGDSLRTIYF.

The rearrangement uses TRBV30 and TRBJ1-1; D call uncertain. The CDR3 totals 11 residues. V gave up 4 bases and J gave up 2 bases, with 5 bases separating them. Germline assignment: CDR1 GTSNPN and CDR2 SVGIG (reference sequence). CDR3 loop: CAWNRNTEAFF. The CDR3 coding sequence is TGTGCCTGGAATCGTAACACTGAAGCTTTCTTT.

This clone showed up just a few times. The CDR3 reads CASSLVPDRANYGYTF. CDR3 in DNA: TGTGCCAGCAGCTTAGTTCCGGACAGGGCAAACTATGGCTACACCTTC. The rearrangement uses TRBV11-3 and TRBJ1-2; 8 bases map to TRBD1. The V and J ends lost 1 base and 2 bases, in that order; junction bases with no gene match: 6. The germline gives CDR1 SGHNT, CDR2 YENEEA. This CDR3 contains 16 residues.

This clone was detected once. The J gene is TRBJ2-5, the V gene TRBV10-3, with TRBD1 matching 12 bases. Germline loops: CDR1 ENHRY, CDR2 SYGVKD. This CDR3 is built from 18 residues. V gave up 0 bases and J gave up 0 bases; unmatched junction bases: 5. DNA of the CDR3: TGTGCCATCAGTGAGTCGGGACAGGGGGCGATAAACCAAGAGACCCAGTACTTC. Encoded protein: CAISESGQGAINQETQYF.

Remarks on this clone: Other DNA sequences in the same sample also yield this CDR3. The chain carries TRBV18 and TRBJ2-3; D gene ambiguous. This CDR3 region has 13 residues. CDR1 and CDR2 from the germline V gene are KGHSH and LQKENI. V was clipped by 6 bases and J by 1 base, with 8 bases between them. DNA of the CDR3: TGTGCCAGCTCCCTCGGAGGCACAGATACGCAGTATTTT. Protein product: CASSLGGTDTQYF.

This rearrangement joins TRBV10-3 to TRBJ2-3, with D perhaps matching TRBD1 (6 bases). The V end lost 3 bases, the J end lost 4 bases, and 14 bases lay between the germline ends. The germline V gene has CDR1 ENHRY and CDR2 SYGVKD. CDR3 size: 15 residues. The DNA for the CDR3 is TGTGCCATCAGTGAAAGGCAGGGGAACGCAGATACGCAGTATTTT. Its translation is CAISERQGNADTQYF.

The chain employs TRBV19 and TRBJ2-3; TRBD2 is a possible D gene (5 bases). The V gene lost 5 bases and the J gene lost 5 bases, with 14 bases spanning the gap. The CDR3 consists of 14 residues. Germline CDR1 and CDR2: LNHDA and SQIVND (reference sequence). The CDR3 protein is CASSLRGPIDTQYF. DNA of the CDR3: TGTGCCAGTAGTCTAAGAGGGCCCATAGATACGCAGTATTTT.

On this clone itself: This may arise from a read error, as a much more abundant clone is one base away. V gene TRBV6-5 combines with J gene TRBJ2-7; TRBD2 matches at 13 bases. Germline V CDR1 and CDR2: MNHEY, SVGAGI. The CDR3 loop spans 15 amino acids. The V gene end was trimmed by 5 bases and the J gene end by 2 bases; junction bases not matched to a gene: 3. CDR3 amino acids: CASSQLAGGPYEQYF. The CDR3 bases are TGTGCCAGCAGTCAACTAGCGGGAGGGCCCTACGAGCAGTACTTC.

The rearrangement links TRBV7-9 to TRBJ2-1; no clear D. Trimming left V 1 base short and J 10 bases short, with 11 bases between. Germline-derived CDR1 and CDR2 are SEHNR and FQNEAQ (reference sequence). The CDR3 runs 13 residues. The CDR3 region is CASSLESSMEQFF. CDR3 nucleotide sequence: TGTGCCAGCAGCTTAGAGTCCTCGATGGAGCAGTTCTTC. Full variable domain (rest looked up from reference TRBV7-9 and TRBJ2-1): DTGVSQNPRHKITKRGQNVTFRCDPISEHNRLYWYRQTLGQGPEFLTYFQNEAQLEKSRLLSDRFSAERPKGSFSTLEIQRTEQGDSAMYLCASSLESSMEQFFGPGTRLTVL.

The V and J genes are TRBV20-1 and TRBJ2-1, with D unresolved. This CDR3 is built from 11 residues. Germline V lookup: CDR1 DFQATT, CDR2 SNEGSKA (reference sequence). Trimming left V 4 bases short and J 9 bases short, with 10 bases between. CDR3 residues: CSAIKSIEQFF. DNA for the CDR3: TGCAGTGCTATCAAATCTATTGAGCAGTTCTTC.

A note on this clone: A far larger clone is one nucleotide away, so this likely arose from a read error. The CDR3 region has the DNA TGTGCCTGGAGTGTACTCAGGGCGAGGGGCGAAAAACTGTCTTTT. As protein: CAWSVLRARGEKLSF. The genes are TRBV30 and TRBJ1-4; weak D call: TRBD1 (5 bases). Germline values: CDR1 GTSNPN, CDR2 SVGIG (reference sequence). This CDR3 has 15 residues.

For the CDR3, the DNA is TGTGCCAGCAGCTTAGTGGCTGAAAAACTGTTTTTT. Amino acid sequence: CASSLVAEKLFF. This chain connects TRBV7-6 to TRBJ1-4; D is ambiguous. Germline-derived CDR1 and CDR2 are SGHVS and FNYEAQ. The CDR3 loop spans 12 amino acids. V was trimmed by 1 base and J by 7 bases, leaving 4 bases between them.

The chain recombines TRBV5-1 with TRBJ2-1; unclear D gene. Germline values: CDR1 SGHRS, CDR2 YFSETQ. V was shortened by 0 bases and J by 7 bases, with 14 bases between the two germline ends. The CDR3 loop spans 15 amino acids. The CDR3 is CASSLESGVWNEQFF. For the CDR3, the DNA is TGCGCCAGCAGCTTGGAAAGTGGAGTTTGGAATGAGCAGTTCTTC. The whole variable domain, remainder taken from reference TRBV5-1 and TRBJ2-1, is KAGVTQTPRYLIKTRGQQVTLSCSPISGHRSVSWYQQTPGQGLQFLFEYFSETQRNKGNFPGRFSGRQFSNSRSEMNVSTLELGDSALYLCASSLESGVWNEQFFGPGTRLTVL.

The chain has TRBV4-1 and TRBJ1-2; no definite D call. Trimming removed 3 bases from V and 10 bases from J, with 15 bases in between. Per germline, CDR1 MGHRA and CDR2 YSYEKL. This CDR3 has 13 residues. CDR3 nucleotides: TGCGCCAGCAGCCAGGACGCCTCGCCGGCCTACACCTTC. Translating gives CASSQDASPAYTF.

The rearrangement links TRBV6-6 to TRBJ1-1, with 7 positions matching TRBD1. This CDR3 has 12 residues. CDR1 and CDR2 from the germline V gene are MNHNY and SVGAGI (reference sequence). J lost 11 bases, V lost 6 bases, and 9 bases had no gene match. The CDR3 coding sequence is TGTGCCAGCAGCCCTGGGACAGCAGAGGCTTTCTTT. This gives the protein CASSPGTAEAFF.

At least ten counts were recorded for this clone. V usage is TRBV7-3 and J usage is TRBJ2-1; D gene ambiguous. CDR1 is SGHTA and CDR2 is FQGTGA in the germline V gene. The CDR3 has 13 amino acids. V lost 3 bases to trimming and J lost 9 bases, with 12 bases between them. The CDR3: CASSLAGDVEQFF. CDR3 bases: TGTGCCAGCAGCTTGGCAGGTGATGTTGAGCAGTTCTTC.

The chain employs TRBV5-1 and TRBJ2-5, with TRBD2 matching over 14 bases. The V gene's germline CDR1 is SGHRS and CDR2 YFSETQ. The CDR3 runs 16 residues. V was clipped by 3 bases and J by 5 bases; unmatched bases: 6. The CDR3 region has the DNA TGCGCCAGCAGCTCCGGGACTAGCGGGAGTTACGAGACCCAGTACTTC. It yields the protein CASSSGTSGSYETQYF.

V and J are TRBV6-5 and TRBJ2-7; D call uncertain. Trimming removed 2 bases from V and 2 bases from J, with 13 bases in between. CDR3 length equals 15 residues. In germline, CDR1 is MNHEY, CDR2 SVGAGI. The CDR3: CASSYTPASPYEQYF. CDR3 DNA sequence: TGTGCCAGCAGTTACACGCCAGCCTCCCCCTACGAGCAGTACTTC.

The chain joins TRBV9 to TRBJ1-1, with D unresolved. CDR1 and CDR2 (germline): SGDLS, YYNGEE. V was shortened by 0 bases and J by 2 bases, with 14 bases between the two germline ends. The CDR3 totals 16 residues. The CDR3 reads CASSVGGLAGNTEAFF. CDR3 nucleotides: TGTGCCAGCAGCGTAGGGGGTTTGGCCGGAAACACTGAAGCTTTCTTT.

In this sample, this clone turned up once. This rearrangement joins TRBV5-1 to TRBJ1-2; 7 nucleotides match TRBD1. The CDR3 spans 15 residues. Unmatched junction bases numbered 7, after V lost 0 bases and J lost 5 bases. Germline CDR1 is SGHRS and CDR2 is YFSETQ. The CDR3 region is CASSLAPGQSYGYTF. CDR3 bases: TGCGCCAGCAGCTTGGCGCCGGGACAGTCTTATGGCTACACCTTC.

A word on this clone: The same CDR3 can be traced to other DNA sequences in this sample. J is TRBJ1-1 and V is TRBV20-1; no clear D gene. Deletions cut 2 bases from V and 0 bases from J, with 1 base between. Germline lookup yields CDR1 DFQATT and CDR2 SNEGSKA (reference sequence). The CDR3 covers 11 residues. The CDR3 DNA reads as TGCAGTGCTAGACTGAACACTGAAGCTTTCTTT. It codes for CSARLNTEAFF.

As concerns this clone: One end of the junction does not line up with germline, which may come from a read error. The chain couples TRBV6-4 to TRBJ1-2, with 10 positions matching TRBD1. CDR1 is MRHNA, CDR2 SNTAGT, per germline. The CDR3 contains 12 residues. This CDR3 reads CASSATGGALYF. The CDR3 DNA follows: TGTGCCAGCAGCGCGACAGGGGGCGCGTTGTACTTC.

This clone has a count of ten or more. J is TRBJ1-1 and V is TRBV5-4, with D possibly being TRBD1 (5 bases). The germline V gene has CDR1 SGHNT and CDR2 YYREEE (reference sequence). The CDR3 is 15 residues long. Trimming shortened V by 3 bases and J by 0 bases, and 12 bases separated the two germline ends. CDR3 bases: TGTGCCAGCAGCTCGGCAGGGAGTTTGAACACTGAAGCTTTCTTT. The encoded protein is CASSSAGSLNTEAFF.

DNA for the CDR3: TGTGCCAGCAGTTTAGAGGGGGCCAGGGGGTCGTACAATGAGCAGTTCTTC. It yields the protein CASSLEGARGSYNEQFF. The chain uses TRBV28 and TRBJ2-1; 7 bases are a match to TRBD1. J was trimmed by 4 bases and V by 2 bases; bases with no gene match: 11. The CDR3 contains 17 residues. The germline V gene has CDR1 MDHEN and CDR2 SYDVKM.

The chain has TRBV4-1 and TRBJ2-3; tentatively, D is TRBD2 (6 bases). CDR3 length: 16 amino acids. V was pared by 4 bases and J by 9 bases, with 23 bases between. The V gene's germline CDR1 is MGHRA and CDR2 YSYEKL. CDR3 sequence reads: CASSPQAQTGVGTQYF. Written as DNA, the CDR3 is TGCGCCAGCAGCCCTCAGGCCCAAACGGGGGTAGGGACGCAGTATTTT.

The chain couples TRBV15 to TRBJ2-5; D is undetermined. Germline values: CDR1 LNHNV, CDR2 YYDKDF (reference sequence). V was pared by 2 bases and J by 3 bases, with 4 bases between. The CDR3 spans 12 residues. CDR3 in DNA: TGTGCCACCAGCAGATTAGAAGAGACCCAGTACTTC. Translated, it gives CATSRLEETQYF.

The chain carries TRBV19 and TRBJ1-2, with D hard to call. CDR3 length: 12 amino acids. Germline CDR1 and CDR2: LNHDA and SQIVND (reference sequence). Trimming stripped 3 bases from V and 10 bases from J, with 12 bases between. CDR3 sequence reads: CASSIAEFNYTF. DNA of the CDR3: TGTGCCAGTAGTATCGCAGAGTTTAACTACACCTTC.